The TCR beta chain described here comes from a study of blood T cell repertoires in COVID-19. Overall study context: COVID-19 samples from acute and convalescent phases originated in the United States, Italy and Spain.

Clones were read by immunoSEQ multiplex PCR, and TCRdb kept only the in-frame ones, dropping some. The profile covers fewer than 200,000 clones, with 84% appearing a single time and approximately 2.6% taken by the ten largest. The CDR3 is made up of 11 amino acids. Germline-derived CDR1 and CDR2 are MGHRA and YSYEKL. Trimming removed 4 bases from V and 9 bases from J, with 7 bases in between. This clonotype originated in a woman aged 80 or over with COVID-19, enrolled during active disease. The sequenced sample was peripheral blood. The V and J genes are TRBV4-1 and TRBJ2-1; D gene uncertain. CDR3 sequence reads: CASSLRGEQFF. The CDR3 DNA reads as TGCGCCAGCAGCCTCCGAGGTGAGCAGTTCTTC.